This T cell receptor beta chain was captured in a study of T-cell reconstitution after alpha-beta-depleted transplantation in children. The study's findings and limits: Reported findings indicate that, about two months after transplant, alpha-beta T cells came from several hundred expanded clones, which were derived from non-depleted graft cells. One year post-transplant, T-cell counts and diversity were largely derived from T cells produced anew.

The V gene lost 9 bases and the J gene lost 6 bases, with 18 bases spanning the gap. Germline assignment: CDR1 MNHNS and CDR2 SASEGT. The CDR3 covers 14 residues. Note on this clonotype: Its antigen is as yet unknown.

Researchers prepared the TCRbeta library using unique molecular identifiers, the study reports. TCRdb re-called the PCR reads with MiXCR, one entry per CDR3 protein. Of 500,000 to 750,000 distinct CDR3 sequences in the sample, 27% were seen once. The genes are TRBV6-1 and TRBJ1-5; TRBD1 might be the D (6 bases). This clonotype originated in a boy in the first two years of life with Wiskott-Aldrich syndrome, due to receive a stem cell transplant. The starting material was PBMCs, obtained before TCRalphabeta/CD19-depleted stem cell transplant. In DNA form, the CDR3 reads TGTGCCAGTACCCCCGTAGGGGGGGGTCAGCCCCAGCATTTT. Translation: CASTPVGGGQPQHF.